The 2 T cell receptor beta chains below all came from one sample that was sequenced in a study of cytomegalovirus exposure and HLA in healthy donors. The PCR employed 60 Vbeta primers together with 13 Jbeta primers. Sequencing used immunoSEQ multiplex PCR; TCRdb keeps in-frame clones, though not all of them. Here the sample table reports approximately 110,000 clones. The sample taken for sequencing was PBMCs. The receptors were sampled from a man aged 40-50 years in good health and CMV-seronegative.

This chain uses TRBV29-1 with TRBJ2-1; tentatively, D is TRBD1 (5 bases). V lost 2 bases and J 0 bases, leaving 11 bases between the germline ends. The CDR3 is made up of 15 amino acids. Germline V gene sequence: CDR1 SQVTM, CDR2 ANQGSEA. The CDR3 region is CSVETDTSSYNEQFF. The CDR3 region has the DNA TGCAGCGTTGAAACGGACACCTCCTCCTACAATGAGCAGTTCTTC.

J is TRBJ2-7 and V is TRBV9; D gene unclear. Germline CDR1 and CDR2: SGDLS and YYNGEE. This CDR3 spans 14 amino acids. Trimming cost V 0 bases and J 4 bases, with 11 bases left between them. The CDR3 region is CASSVDPNKYEQYF. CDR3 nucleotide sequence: TGTGCCAGCAGCGTAGATCCGAACAAGTACGAGCAGTACTTC.